A single sample gave rise to the 18 T cell receptor beta chains below, sequenced in a study of T cells in Graves' hyperthyroidism and ophthalmopathy. The CDR3 regions of TCR beta were amplified from RNA transcripts. Using the HTBI primer set, a first-round RT-PCR was run on the TCR CDR3. TCRdb analysed the multiplex PCR reads with MiXCR anew, one entry per CDR3 protein. The table shows 500,000 to 800,000 distinct CDR3 sequences, with roughly 14% occurring only once. Sequencing was done on a sample of blood. Source of these receptors: a woman aged 45-65 years with Graves' ophthalmopathy.

This clonotype came up many times. CDR3: CASSPQGENTEAFF. The CDR3 DNA follows: TGTGCCAGCTCACCTCAGGGGGAGAATACTGAAGCTTTCTTT. The chain is built from TRBV5-5 and TRBJ1-1; TRBD1 agrees at 7 bases. J gave up 5 bases and V 7 bases, and 11 bases lay outside the gene matches. Germline V gene data show CDR1 as SGHKS and CDR2 as YYEKEE (reference sequence). This CDR3 spans 14 amino acids.

This chain uses TRBV28 with TRBJ2-7; TRBD2 agrees at 13 bases. CDR1 MDHEN and CDR2 SYDVKM come from the germline V gene. The CDR3 totals 17 residues. The junction had 13 bases not matched to a gene; V was cut back by 6 bases and J by 5 bases. The CDR3 protein is CASRTLTGLAGRDEQYF. The CDR3 coding sequence is TGTGCCAGCAGAACTCTTACGGGACTAGCGGGACGGGACGAGCAGTACTTC. The full variable domain, in which reference TRBV28 and TRBJ2-7 provide the parts outside the CDR3, is DVKVTQSSRYLVKRTGEKVFLECVQDMDHENMFWYRQDPGLGLRLIYFSYDVKMKEKGDIPEGYSVSREKKERFSLILESASTNQTSMYLCASRTLTGLAGRDEQYFGPGTRLTVT.

The chain is built from TRBV19 and TRBJ1-6; D gene uncertain. The germline CDR1 and CDR2 sequences are LNHDA and SQIVND (reference sequence). The CDR3 runs to 16 residues. The ends were cut back, 6 bases at V and 6 bases at J, with 18 bases in the middle. In DNA, the CDR3 is TGTGCCAGTAGAGTGATAAGGGATAGCGGTAATTCACCCCTCCACTTT. Its protein product is CASRVIRDSGNSPLHF.

This clonotype has a count of ten or more. The J gene is TRBJ1-5, the V gene TRBV28; 8 bases line up with TRBD1. V shed 6 bases and J 6 bases; nucleotides not matched to a gene: 10. The germline V gene has CDR1 MDHEN and CDR2 SYDVKM. The CDR3 length is 15 residues. DNA of the CDR3: TGTGCCAGCAGGGCGGACAGGGACGGTATTCAGCCCCAGCATTTT. Residues: CASRADRDGIQPQHF.

The chain joins TRBV27 to TRBJ2-1; TRBD2 matches 11 bases. This CDR3 is built from 15 residues. V shed 4 bases and J 7 bases; nucleotides not matched to a gene: 6. CDR1 and CDR2 (germline): MNHEY, SMNVEV (reference sequence). The CDR3 nucleotides read TGTGCCAGCAGTTCCGGGACTAGCGGAAAGAATGAGCAGTTCTTC. The encoded protein is CASSSGTSGKNEQFF.

This clonotype was recorded many times. This chain uses TRBV20-1 with TRBJ2-1, with 13 bases aligning to TRBD2. The CDR3 spans 13 residues. V shed 6 bases, J shed 8 bases, and the junction held 4 bases outside the gene matches. Germline values: CDR1 DFQATT, CDR2 SNEGSKA (reference sequence). The CDR3 reads CSARTSGSYEQFF. CDR3 DNA sequence: TGCAGTGCAAGGACTAGCGGGAGTTATGAGCAGTTCTTC.

This clonotype occurred a few times. A much larger clone differs by one base, so this may be a read error. The chain uses TRBV9 and TRBJ2-1; TRBD1 matches 9 bases. CDR3 size: 15 residues. With V trimmed by 0 bases and J by 3 bases, 1 base remained unmatched. Germline CDR1 SGDLS, CDR2 YYNGEE. Here the CDR3 reads CASSVGDRVYNEQFF. The CDR3 DNA reads as TGTGCCAGCAGCGTAGGGGACAGGGTCTACAATGAGCAGTTCTTC.

This clonotype was seen ten or more times. The CDR3: CASSKVGEGYEQYF. The CDR3 nucleotides read TGTGCCAGTAGTAAGGTGGGAGAGGGATACGAGCAGTACTTC. V is TRBV19 and J is TRBJ2-7; weak D call: TRBD2 (5 bases). The ends were cut back, 4 bases at V and 4 bases at J, with 14 bases in the middle. This CDR3 region has 14 residues. Germline V gene sequence: CDR1 LNHDA, CDR2 SQIVND (reference sequence).

Written as DNA, the CDR3 is TGCGCCAGCAGCGATCCGAACAGGGGCGACTATGGCTACACCTTC. Residues: CASSDPNRGDYGYTF. J is TRBJ1-2 and V is TRBV5-1; 7 bases match TRBD1. The germline V gene encodes CDR1 SGHRS and CDR2 YFSETQ. CDR3 size: 15 residues. J gave up 3 bases and V 4 bases, and 9 bases lay outside the gene matches.

Only a few counts were recorded for this clonotype. J is TRBJ2-1 and V is TRBV27; 8 bases agree with TRBD1. The CDR3 covers 14 residues. Germline V gene lookup returns CDR1 MNHEY and CDR2 SMNVEV (reference sequence). The trim removed 6 bases at V and 2 bases at J, leaving 3 bases unmatched. The CDR3 here is CASRTGQAYNEQFF. The CDR3 coding sequence is TGTGCCAGCAGAACGGGACAGGCCTACAATGAGCAGTTCTTC.

The chain is built from TRBV28 and TRBJ2-1; D uncertain. The CDR3 is 15 amino acids. Trimming removed 2 bases from V and 0 bases from J, with 8 bases in between. Germline V gives CDR1 MDHEN, CDR2 SYDVKM. The CDR3 region is CASSLVISSYNEQFF. The CDR3 region has the DNA TGTGCCAGCAGTTTAGTTATCAGCTCCTACAATGAGCAGTTCTTC. Together with reference TRBV28 and TRBJ2-1, the CDR3 gives the full variable domain: DVKVTQSSRYLVKRTGEKVFLECVQDMDHENMFWYRQDPGLGLRLIYFSYDVKMKEKGDIPEGYSVSREKKERFSLILESASTNQTSMYLCASSLVISSYNEQFFGPGTRLTVL.

V usage is TRBV19 and J usage is TRBJ2-3; TRBD2 matches 10 bases. The germline CDR1 and CDR2 sequences are LNHDA and SQIVND (reference sequence). V lost 5 bases, J lost 2 bases, and 7 bases stayed unmatched. There are 16 residues in the CDR3. Written as DNA, the CDR3 is TGTGCCAGTAGTTACACTAGCGGGGCTACCACAGATACGCAGTATTTT. This codes for CASSYTSGATTDTQYF.

This clonotype came up many times. CDR3 coding DNA: TGTGCCAGCAGTTTACCACAGGGTATCGGGGAGCTGTTTTTT. It codes for CASSLPQGIGELFF. This sequence joins TRBV28 and TRBJ2-2; D is possibly TRBD1 (6 bases). Per the germline V gene, CDR1 is MDHEN and CDR2 is SYDVKM. The CDR3 runs 14 residues. Trimming removed 2 bases at V and 7 bases at J, with 11 bases between.

This clonotype has more than one count but fewer than ten. V is TRBV27 and J is TRBJ2-5; possible D gene TRBD2, 5 bases. Germline lookup yields CDR1 MNHEY and CDR2 SMNVEV (reference sequence). The CDR3 contains 14 residues. Trimming took off 5 bases at V and 4 bases at J, with 14 bases between the two ends. The CDR3 spells CASSPRLSGETQYF. In DNA, the CDR3 is TGTGCCAGCAGTCCTCGACTATCTGGAGAGACCCAGTACTTC.

This clonotype was observed at least ten times. V and J are TRBV30 and TRBJ2-7; no reliable D call. Per the germline V gene, CDR1 is GTSNPN and CDR2 is SVGIG (reference sequence). The V end was cut by 1 base, the J end by 1 base, with 5 bases between. The CDR3 has 12 residues. CDR3 nucleotides: TGTGCCTGGAGTGAGACTTCCTACGAGCAGTACTTC. Protein: CAWSETSYEQYF.

This clonotype was seen a few times. Here the CDR3 DNA reads TGTGCCAGCTCACAAGGACAGGGAAGTGGTGGCTACACCTTC. Translation gives CASSQGQGSGGYTF. V is TRBV18 and J is TRBJ1-2; 8 bases line up with TRBD1. CDR3 length equals 14 residues. J was trimmed by 7 bases and V by 4 bases; bases with no gene match: 8. Germline CDR1 KGHSH, CDR2 LQKENI.

This clonotype was detected only a few times. Possible read error: a much larger clone is one base away. The genes are TRBV7-3 and TRBJ2-2; the D is unclear. This CDR3 region has 14 residues. Germline CDR1 is SGHTA and CDR2 is FQGTGA. Trimming shortened V by 5 bases and J by 0 bases, and 7 bases separated the two germline ends. CDR3 sequence: CASSQDTNTGELFF. The DNA of the CDR3 is TGTGCCAGCAGCCAAGACACGAACACCGGGGAGCTGTTTTTT.

This clonotype was recorded a few times. The chain uses TRBV7-9 and TRBJ2-3; 7 bases agree with TRBD1. Trimming took 5 bases from V and 4 from J; bases not matched to a gene: 6. Germline V lookup: CDR1 SEHNR, CDR2 FQNEAQ (reference sequence). This CDR3 spans 14 amino acids. DNA of the CDR3: TGTGCCAGCAGCGTACCCGGGACAGCAGATACGCAGTATTTT. This sequence encodes CASSVPGTADTQYF. The full variable domain, completed using reference TRBV7-9 and TRBJ2-3, is DTGVSQNPRHKITKRGQNVTFRCDPISEHNRLYWYRQTLGQGPEFLTYFQNEAQLEKSRLLSDRFSAERPKGSFSTLEIQRTEQGDSAMYLCASSVPGTADTQYFGPGTRLTVL.